This TCR beta chain was sequenced for a study of shared clonotypes between healthy human individuals. On the study more broadly: The study enrolled a couple of women and a few men aged 18 to 49.

This table comes from immunoSEQ multiplex PCR, and its TCRdb copy is limited to in-frame clones, with some not included. Of a few million clones listed, 92% were seen once; the top ten hold around 0.4%. CDR1 is KGHSH, CDR2 LQKENI, per germline. V was shortened by 3 bases and J by 4 bases, with 15 bases between the two germline ends. The CDR3 sequence is 15 residues long. Sequencing input: naive CD4+ T cells from PBMCs. Subset noted: CD45RA+ positively selected. The TCR comes from a man aged 18 to 30 in good health. Some clones in this sample may be carry-over from other donors' samples. The chain is built from TRBV18 and TRBJ2-5; D unresolved. The CDR3 sequence is CASSPPGGRRETQYF. In DNA form, the CDR3 reads TGTGCCAGCTCACCGCCCGGCGGCCGTCGAGAGACCCAGTACTTC.